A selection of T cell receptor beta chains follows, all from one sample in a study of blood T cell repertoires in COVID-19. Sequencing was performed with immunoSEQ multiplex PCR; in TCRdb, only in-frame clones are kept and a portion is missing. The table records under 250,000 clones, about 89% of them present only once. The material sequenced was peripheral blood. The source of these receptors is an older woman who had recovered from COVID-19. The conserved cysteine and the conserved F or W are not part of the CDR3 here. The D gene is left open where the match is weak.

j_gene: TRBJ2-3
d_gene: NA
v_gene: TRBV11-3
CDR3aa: ASSPGQRTDTQY

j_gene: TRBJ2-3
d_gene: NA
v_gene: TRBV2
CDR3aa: ASSELYTDTQY

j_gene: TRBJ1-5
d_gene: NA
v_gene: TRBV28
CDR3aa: ASRDGGNQPQH

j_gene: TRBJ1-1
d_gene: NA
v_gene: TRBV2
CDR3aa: ASSEGAGTEAF

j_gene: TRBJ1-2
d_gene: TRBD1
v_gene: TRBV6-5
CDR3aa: ASSPWTGGDYGYT

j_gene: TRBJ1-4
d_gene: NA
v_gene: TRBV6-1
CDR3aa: ASSEAGGAGTGHWNEKLF

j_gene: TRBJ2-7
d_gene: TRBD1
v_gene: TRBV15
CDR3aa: ATSRGGQGSYEQY

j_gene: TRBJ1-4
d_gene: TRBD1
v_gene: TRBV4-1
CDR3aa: ASSQGGRGPEKLF

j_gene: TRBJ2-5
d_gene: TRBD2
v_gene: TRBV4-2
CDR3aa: ASSRQTSGGADRPETQY

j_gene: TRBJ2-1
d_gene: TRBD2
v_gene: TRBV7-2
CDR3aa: ASSGPGLAGTGNEQF

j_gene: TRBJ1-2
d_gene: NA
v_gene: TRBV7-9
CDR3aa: ASSLKGAGDYGYT

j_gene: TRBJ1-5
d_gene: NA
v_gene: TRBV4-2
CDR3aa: ASSQEPERAPQH

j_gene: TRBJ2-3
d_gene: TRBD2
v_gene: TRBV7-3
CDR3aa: ASSYIGLAATQY

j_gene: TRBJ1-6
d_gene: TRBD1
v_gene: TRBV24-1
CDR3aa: ATSAGTENSPLH

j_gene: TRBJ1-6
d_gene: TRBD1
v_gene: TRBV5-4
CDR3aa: ASSSPKTGYNSPLH

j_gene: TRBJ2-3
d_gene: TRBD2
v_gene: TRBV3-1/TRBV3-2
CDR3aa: ASSLRAGAVTDTQY

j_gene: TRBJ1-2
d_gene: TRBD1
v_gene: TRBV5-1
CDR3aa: ASSLGQGAGYGYT

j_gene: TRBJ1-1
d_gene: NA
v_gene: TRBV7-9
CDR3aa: ASSSLSASRNTEAF

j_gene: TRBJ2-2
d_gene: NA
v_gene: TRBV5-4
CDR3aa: ASSFPGLTGELF

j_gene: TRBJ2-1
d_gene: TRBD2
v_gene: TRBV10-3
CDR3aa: AIRESGGAYNEQF

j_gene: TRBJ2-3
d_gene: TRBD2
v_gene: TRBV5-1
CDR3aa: ASNTERGGGTDTQY

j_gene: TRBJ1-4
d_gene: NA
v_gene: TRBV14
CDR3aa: ASSQFLTRGNEKLF

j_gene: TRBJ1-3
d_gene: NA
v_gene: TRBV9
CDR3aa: ASSYEQGGGNTIY

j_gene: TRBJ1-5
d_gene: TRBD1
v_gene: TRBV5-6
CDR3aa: ASSHRTGPNQPQH

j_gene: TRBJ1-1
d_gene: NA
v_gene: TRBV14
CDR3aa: ASSQLSGLNTEAF

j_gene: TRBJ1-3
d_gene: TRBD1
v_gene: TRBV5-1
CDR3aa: ASSLGQGLDTIY

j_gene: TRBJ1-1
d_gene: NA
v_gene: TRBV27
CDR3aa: ASSRSENTEAF

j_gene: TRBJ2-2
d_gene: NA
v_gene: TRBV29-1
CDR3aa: SVVSLVNTGELF

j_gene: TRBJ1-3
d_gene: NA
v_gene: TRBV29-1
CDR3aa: SVEDPTGTGNTIY

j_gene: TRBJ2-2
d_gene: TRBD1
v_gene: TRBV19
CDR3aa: ASSIHRGLTGELF

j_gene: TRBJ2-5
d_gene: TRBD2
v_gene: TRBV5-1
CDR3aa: ASSLEMGGGAIETQY

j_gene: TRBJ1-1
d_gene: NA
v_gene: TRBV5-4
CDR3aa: ASRRRGENTEAF

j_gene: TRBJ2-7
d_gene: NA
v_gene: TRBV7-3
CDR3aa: ASSLAVGNYEQY

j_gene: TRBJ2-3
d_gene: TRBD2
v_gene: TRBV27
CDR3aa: ASTSIAGGEADTQY

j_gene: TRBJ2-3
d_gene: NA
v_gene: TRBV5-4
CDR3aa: ASSLLPGGAGAVGTDTQY

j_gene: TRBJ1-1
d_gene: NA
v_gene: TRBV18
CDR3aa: ASSPGGGEHTAF

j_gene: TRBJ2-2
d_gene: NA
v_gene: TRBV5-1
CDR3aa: ASSFTPAGLETGELF

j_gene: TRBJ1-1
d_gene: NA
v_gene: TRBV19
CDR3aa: ASSYRNLNTEAF

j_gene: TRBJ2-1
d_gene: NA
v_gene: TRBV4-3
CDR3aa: ASSQDRASSEQF

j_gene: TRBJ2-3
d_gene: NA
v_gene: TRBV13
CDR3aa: ASSLAGTQY

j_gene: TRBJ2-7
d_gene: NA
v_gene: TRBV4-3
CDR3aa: ASSLQGLSSYEQY

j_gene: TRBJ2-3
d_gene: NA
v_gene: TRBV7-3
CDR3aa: ASSRGTDTQY

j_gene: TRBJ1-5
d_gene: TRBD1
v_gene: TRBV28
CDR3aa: ASSSTGWRNQPQH

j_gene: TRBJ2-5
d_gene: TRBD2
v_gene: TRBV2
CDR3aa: ASSLSGAGRETQY

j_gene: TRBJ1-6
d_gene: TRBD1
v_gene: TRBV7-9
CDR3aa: ASSRDRANSPLH

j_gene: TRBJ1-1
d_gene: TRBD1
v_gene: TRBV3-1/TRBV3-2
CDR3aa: ASSSTGVTEAF

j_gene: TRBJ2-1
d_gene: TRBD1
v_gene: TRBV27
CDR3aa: ASSPYRTGGQF

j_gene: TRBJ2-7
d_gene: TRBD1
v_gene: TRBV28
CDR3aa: ASSQTGGSHEQY

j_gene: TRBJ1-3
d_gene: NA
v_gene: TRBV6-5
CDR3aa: ASTLRYSGNTIY

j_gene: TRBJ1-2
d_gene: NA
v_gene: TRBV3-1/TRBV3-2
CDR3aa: ASSQVRQGNYGYT

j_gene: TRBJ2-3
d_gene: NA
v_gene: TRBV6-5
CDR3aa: ATLRGSTDTQY

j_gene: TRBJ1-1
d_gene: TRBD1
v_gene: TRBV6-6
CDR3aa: ASADRENTEAF

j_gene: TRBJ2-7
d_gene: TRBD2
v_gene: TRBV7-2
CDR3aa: ASSYTLAGDHRRGEQY

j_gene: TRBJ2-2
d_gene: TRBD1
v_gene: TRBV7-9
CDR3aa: ASGEQGFRTGELF

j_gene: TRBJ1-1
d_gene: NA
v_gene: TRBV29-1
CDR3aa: SVEQGTLVNTEAF